These 26 T cell receptor beta chains share one sample of origin, sequenced in a study of blood T cell repertoires in COVID-19. Data came from immunoSEQ multiplex PCR; TCRdb stores just in-frame clones and leaves some out. The sample includes about 99,000 clones, around 88% seen only once; the top ten take around 1.9%. What was sequenced was peripheral blood. The receptors come from a man aged 50 to 60 with COVID-19, enrolled during active disease.

The chain has TRBV2 and TRBJ2-7; D possibly corresponds to TRBD2 (5 bases). With 4 bases removed from V and 1 base from J, the gap between germline ends came to 8 bases. Germline lookup yields CDR1 SNHLY and CDR2 FYNNEI. The CDR3 is 13 residues long. The CDR3 bases are TGTGCCAGCAGTGTGGGCGGGTCCTACGAGCAGTACTTC. Translating it yields CASSVGGSYEQYF.

The chain combines TRBV25-1 with TRBJ1-2; 10 positions agree with TRBD1. Germline CDR1 reads MGHDK; CDR2 reads SYGVNS. Trimming at V came to 2 bases and at J to 2 bases, leaving 5 bases not matched to a gene. This CDR3 has 16 amino acids. CDR3 in amino acids: CASSEGAGQGNYGYTF. The CDR3 DNA follows: TGTGCCAGCAGTGAAGGTGCGGGACAGGGGAACTATGGCTACACCTTC.

The gene calls are TRBV5-5 and TRBJ1-1; D remains unclear. Germline-derived CDR1 and CDR2 are SGHKS and YYEKEE (reference sequence). The CDR3 runs to 13 residues. V was clipped by 2 bases and J by 1 base, with 6 bases between them. The CDR3 here is CASSFNRNTEAFF. The DNA for the CDR3 is TGTGCCAGCAGCTTTAACAGGAACACTGAAGCTTTCTTT.

The chain is built from TRBV7-9 and TRBJ2-1; 7 bases map to TRBD2. The CDR3 is 14 residues long. With 5 bases clipped from V and 9 bases from J, the junction kept 10 bases outside the gene matches. CDR1 SEHNR and CDR2 FQNEAQ come from the germline V gene (reference sequence). The CDR3 DNA follows: TGTGCCAGCAGCCCCGGGTCGGGGGGTGGTGAGCAGTTCTTC. It codes for CASSPGSGGGEQFF.

The chain employs TRBV3-1 (or the pseudogene TRBV3-2) and TRBJ1-2; D is ambiguous. This CDR3 has 14 amino acids. V lost 5 bases and J lost 5, with 15 bases in between. Germline values: CDR1 LGHDT, CDR2 YNNKEL (reference sequence). This chain's CDR3 is CASSSPALRYGYTF. DNA of the CDR3: TGTGCCAGCAGCTCCCCCGCGCTGCGGTATGGCTACACCTTC.

The rearrangement links TRBV9 to TRBJ2-7, with TRBD2 matching over 9 bases. The CDR3 totals 14 residues. Losses at the gene ends were 6 bases for V and 6 bases for J; bases not matched to a gene: 10. Germline CDR1 reads SGDLS; CDR2 reads YYNGEE. CDR3 sequence reads: CASKLAGVRSEQYF. CDR3 DNA sequence: TGTGCCAGCAAGTTAGCGGGGGTAAGGAGCGAGCAGTACTTC.

The chain recombines TRBV5-8 with TRBJ2-2, with 15 bases fitting TRBD2. V dropped 4 bases and J dropped 2; count of bases not matched to a gene: 3. The CDR3 has 17 amino acids. Germline values: CDR1 SGHTS, CDR2 YDEGEE. The CDR3 reads CASSPGLAGGNTGELFF. The CDR3 region has the DNA TGTGCCAGCAGCCCGGGACTAGCGGGGGGAAACACCGGGGAGCTGTTTTTT.

J is TRBJ2-3 and V is TRBV29-1; D might be TRBD2 (5 bases). V was clipped by 6 bases and J by 1 base, with 11 bases between them. The CDR3 loop spans 13 amino acids. CDR1 is SQVTM and CDR2 is ANQGSEA in the germline V gene. The CDR3 reads CSVDSRGTDTQYF. In DNA form, the CDR3 reads TGCAGCGTGGACTCGAGGGGCACAGATACGCAGTATTTT.

The rearrangement joins TRBV7-3 to TRBJ2-2; weak D call: TRBD1 (5 bases). Trimming left V 1 base short and J 2 bases short, with 11 bases between. Looked up from germline, CDR1 is SGHTA and CDR2 is FQGTGA. CDR3 length equals 16 residues. CDR3 loop: CASSLNFQGNTGELFF. The CDR3 coding sequence is TGTGCCAGCAGCTTAAATTTCCAGGGTAACACCGGGGAGCTGTTTTTT.

The rearrangement uses TRBV10-3 and TRBJ2-6; 8 positions match TRBD1. CDR1 is ENHRY and CDR2 is SYGVKD in the germline V gene. J gave up 1 base and V 0 bases, and 8 bases lay outside the gene matches. This CDR3 spans 19 amino acids. This CDR3 reads CAISESRVTGESGANVLTF. The CDR3 DNA reads as TGTGCCATCAGTGAGTCTAGGGTGACAGGGGAGTCTGGGGCCAACGTCCTGACTTTC.

The chain is built from TRBV3-1 (or the pseudogene TRBV3-2) and TRBJ1-2; 7 bases align to TRBD1. After removal of 3 bases from V and 4 bases from J, the junction contained 8 bases not matched to a gene. Looked up from germline, CDR1 is LGHDT and CDR2 is YNNKEL (reference sequence). The CDR3 consists of 15 residues. The chain's CDR3 is CASSHTTGLFYGYTF. Here the CDR3 DNA reads TGTGCCAGCAGCCATACGACAGGGCTCTTCTATGGCTACACCTTC.

The chain has TRBV19 and TRBJ2-3, with TRBD2 identical over 12 bases. This CDR3 has 18 amino acids. Per germline, CDR1 LNHDA and CDR2 SQIVND (reference sequence). V lost 7 bases to trimming and J lost 2 bases; unmatched junction nucleotides: 13. CDR3 sequence: CASNFGLGLAGITDTQYF. The DNA for the CDR3 is TGTGCCAGTAATTTCGGGCTAGGACTAGCGGGAATCACAGATACGCAGTATTTT.

This clone was picked up one time. This rearrangement joins TRBV5-1 to TRBJ1-5, with a possible D match to TRBD1 (5 bases). This CDR3 has 14 amino acids. CDR1 is SGHRS and CDR2 is YFSETQ in the germline V gene. V was shortened by 2 bases and J by 2 bases, with 8 bases between the two germline ends. CDR3 sequence: CASSLSTGNQPQHF. The CDR3, as DNA: TGCGCCAGCAGCTTATCGACAGGCAATCAGCCCCAGCATTTT.

J is TRBJ2-7 and V is TRBV11-2; D unresolved. Looked up from germline, CDR1 is SGHAT and CDR2 is FQNNGV. The V end was cut by 1 base, the J end by 0 bases, with 10 bases between. The CDR3 runs to 15 residues. In DNA form, the CDR3 reads TGTGCCAGCAGCTTAGCTCAGGCCTACTCCTACGAGCAGTACTTC. It encodes CASSLAQAYSYEQYF.

The rearrangement uses TRBV5-1 and TRBJ2-7; 11 nucleotides align to TRBD1. V was clipped by 4 bases and J by 7 bases; unmatched bases: 10. Germline V gives CDR1 SGHRS, CDR2 YFSETQ. This CDR3 is built from 15 residues. This CDR3 is CASSTPGQGDREQYF. The CDR3, as DNA: TGCGCCAGCAGCACCCCGGGACAGGGGGATCGGGAGCAGTACTTC.

This clone showed up just a few times. The chain joins TRBV7-9 to TRBJ2-7; TRBD1 matches at 8 bases. The CDR3 length is 14 residues. Germline assignment: CDR1 SEHNR and CDR2 FQNEAQ (reference sequence). The ends lost 5 bases at V and 4 bases at J; junction bases unmatched: 7. For the CDR3, the DNA is TGTGCCAGCAGCGCCGACAGGGGTTTTTACGAGCAGTACTTC. It is translated as CASSADRGFYEQYF.

V is TRBV19 and J is TRBJ2-3, with 7 bases lining up with TRBD1. The CDR3 loop spans 15 amino acids. In germline, CDR1 is LNHDA, CDR2 SQIVND (reference sequence). After removal of 4 bases from V and 2 bases from J, the junction contained 6 bases not matched to a gene. CDR3 protein: CASSRGDRHTDTQYF. CDR3 DNA sequence: TGTGCCAGTAGTAGAGGGGACAGACACACAGATACGCAGTATTTT.

The chain is built from TRBV7-9 and TRBJ1-1, with 9 bases aligning to TRBD1. Germline V gene sequence: CDR1 SEHNR, CDR2 FQNEAQ (reference sequence). V shed 5 bases, J shed 0 bases, and the junction held 4 bases outside the gene matches. The CDR3 length is 15 residues. The CDR3 bases are TGTGCCAGCAGCCGAACAGGGGGCGTGAACACTGAAGCTTTCTTT. Residues: CASSRTGGVNTEAFF. Filled out from reference TRBV7-9 and TRBJ1-1, the complete variable domain reads DTGVSQNPRHKITKRGQNVTFRCDPISEHNRLYWYRQTLGQGPEFLTYFQNEAQLEKSRLLSDRFSAERPKGSFSTLEIQRTEQGDSAMYLCASSRTGGVNTEAFFGQGTRLTVV.

The rearrangement joins TRBV10-1 to TRBJ2-7; 9 bases line up with TRBD2. The germline V gene has CDR1 WNHNN and CDR2 SYGVQD (reference sequence). This CDR3 has 15 residues. Unmatched junction bases numbered 4, after V lost 2 bases and J lost 2 bases. CDR3: CASSEMGGGAYEQYF. The CDR3 nucleotides are TGCGCCAGCAGTGAGATGGGCGGGGGGGCCTACGAGCAGTACTTC.

The chain recombines TRBV6-2 or TRBV6-3 with TRBJ1-5, with D possibly TRBD1 on 5 matching bases. The V and J ends lost 5 bases and 7 bases respectively, with 15 bases between them. Germline-derived CDR1 and CDR2 are MNHEY and SVGEGT. The CDR3 is 14 amino acids. CDR3 sequence (DNA): TGTGCCAGCAGTCGCGGGGCACGGGGGCAGCCCCAGCATTTT. Amino acid sequence: CASSRGARGQPQHF.

V gene TRBV5-1 combines with J gene TRBJ1-6; TRBD1 matches 12 bases. The CDR3 loop spans 14 amino acids. In germline, CDR1 is SGHRS, CDR2 YFSETQ. V dropped 6 bases and J dropped 9; count of bases not matched to a gene: 4. The CDR3 loop reads CASTGTGGLSPLHF. The CDR3 DNA is TGCGCCAGCACCGGGACAGGGGGCCTTTCACCCCTCCACTTT.

The chain is built from TRBV4-1 and TRBJ1-5, with a weak D call TRBD1 (5 bases). Germline V gene sequence: CDR1 MGHRA, CDR2 YSYEKL. The V end lost 1 base, the J end lost 4 bases, and 8 bases lay between the germline ends. The CDR3 contains 14 residues. CDR3: CASSQGRVNQPQHF. Written as DNA, the CDR3 is TGCGCCAGCAGCCAAGGCAGGGTGAATCAGCCCCAGCATTTT.

The chain combines TRBV29-1 with TRBJ1-2; perhaps TRBD1 as D (5 bases). The CDR3 runs to 15 residues. Trimming cost V 2 bases and J 4 bases, with 17 bases left between them. Per the germline V gene, CDR1 is SQVTM and CDR2 is ANQGSEA. The chain's CDR3 is CSVEFGIGASYGYTF. CDR3 nucleotide sequence: TGCAGCGTTGAATTTGGTATAGGGGCCAGCTATGGCTACACCTTC.

The chain couples TRBV6-6 to TRBJ1-1; TRBD1 might be the D (5 bases). CDR3 length equals 14 residues. Trimming stripped 4 bases from V and 2 bases from J, with 11 bases between. Germline-derived CDR1 and CDR2 are MNHNY and SVGAGI (reference sequence). In nucleotides, the CDR3 is TGTGCCAGCAGTTTGGGACTTGAAAACACTGAAGCTTTCTTT. Encoded protein: CASSLGLENTEAFF.

The chain employs TRBV5-1 and TRBJ1-4; 8 bases align to TRBD1. V was clipped by 4 bases and J by 8 bases; unmatched bases: 7. The V gene's germline CDR1 is SGHRS and CDR2 YFSETQ. The CDR3 sequence is 14 residues long. DNA of the CDR3: TGCGCCAGCAGCGGCGGGACAGGCAACGAAAAACTGTTTTTT. Protein sequence: CASSGGTGNEKLFF. Drawing the rest from reference TRBV5-1 and TRBJ1-4, the complete variable domain is KAGVTQTPRYLIKTRGQQVTLSCSPISGHRSVSWYQQTPGQGLQFLFEYFSETQRNKGNFPGRFSGRQFSNSRSEMNVSTLELGDSALYLCASSGGTGNEKLFFGSGTQLSVL.

The rearrangement joins TRBV6-4 to TRBJ1-3; tentative D call: TRBD1 (5 bases). Trimming took 7 bases from V and 12 from J, leaving 28 bases between them. Per germline, CDR1 MRHNA and CDR2 SNTAGT. The CDR3 length is 16 residues. CDR3 nucleotides: TGTGCCAGCACCTTAAATACCGGGACTCACGGAAGGGTCATATATTTT. As protein: CASTLNTGTHGRVIYF.